Presented here are 18 T cell receptor beta chains from one specimen sequenced in a study of blood T cell repertoires in COVID-19. Assay used: immunoSEQ multiplex PCR; TCRdb lists only in-frame clones, some missing. This table has approximately 220,000 clones, approximately 80% appearing once. Sequencing input: PBMCs or T cells enriched from blood (not recorded which). These TCRs come from a middle-aged woman with acute COVID-19.

This clone was found a few times. V gene TRBV30 combines with J gene TRBJ1-3; 8 bases map to TRBD1. Germline V gene lookup returns CDR1 GTSNPN and CDR2 SVGIG (reference sequence). With 4 bases clipped from V and 1 base from J, the junction kept 3 bases outside the gene matches. The CDR3 runs to 14 residues. CDR3 bases: TGTGCCTGGACCCACAGGGGGTCTGGAAACACCATATATTTT. Its translation is CAWTHRGSGNTIYF.

This clone was seen just once. The rearrangement joins TRBV7-2 to TRBJ2-2, with D unresolved. There are 15 residues in the CDR3. Germline assignment: CDR1 SGHTA and CDR2 FQGNSA. V lost 7 bases and J lost 4, with 16 bases in between. The CDR3 spells CASNLPTLVTGELFF. The CDR3, as DNA: TGTGCCAGCAACCTACCGACTCTAGTCACCGGGGAGCTGTTTTTT. The complete variable domain, with remaining parts taken from reference TRBV7-2 and TRBJ2-2, reads GAGVSQSPSNKVTEKGKDVELRCDPISGHTALYWYRQSLGQGLEFLIYFQGNSAPDKSGLPSDRFSAERTGGSVSTLTIQRTQQEDSAVYLCASNLPTLVTGELFFGEGSRLTVL.

The V and J genes are TRBV27 and TRBJ1-4; TRBD1 agrees at 7 bases. The CDR3 has 15 amino acids. Germline CDR1 reads MNHEY; CDR2 reads SMNVEV (reference sequence). With V trimmed by 5 bases and J by 2 bases, 5 bases remained unmatched. CDR3 residues: CASSPQGLTNEKLFF. CDR3 in DNA: TGTGCCAGCAGTCCACAGGGGCTGACTAATGAAAAACTGTTTTTT.

The rearrangement joins TRBV2 to TRBJ2-3; D unresolved. The V gene's germline CDR1 is SNHLY and CDR2 FYNNEI. CDR3 length: 13 amino acids. Between the trimmed V and J ends, which lost 7 bases and 6 bases, there was a span of 14 bases. The CDR3, as DNA: TGTGCCAGCATCGTACAGCCCCGGGATACGCAGTATTTT. Translation gives CASIVQPRDTQYF.

This sequence joins TRBV27 and TRBJ1-2; TRBD1 matches 12 bases. The length of the CDR3 is 16 residues. Germline V gives CDR1 MNHEY, CDR2 SMNVEV (reference sequence). V was pared by 7 bases and J by 8 bases, with 14 bases of the junction left unmatched. CDR3 in DNA: TGTGCCAGCAAACCGGGACAGGGGGCCCCTCGGGACGGCTACACCTTC. Protein product: CASKPGQGAPRDGYTF.

The chain carries TRBV9 and TRBJ1-2; a weak D match, TRBD1 (5 bases). The CDR3 runs 13 residues. The germline V gene has CDR1 SGDLS and CDR2 YYNGEE. Trimming cost V 4 bases and J 11 bases, with 18 bases left between them. Written as DNA, the CDR3 is TGTGCCAGCAGCCGGGGGACGGATGGAGGGTACACCTTC. The encoded protein is CASSRGTDGGYTF.

This clone was counted a single time. This rearrangement joins TRBV11-3 to TRBJ2-5, with 7 bases aligning to TRBD1. With 5 bases clipped from V and 5 bases from J, the junction kept 11 bases outside the gene matches. Germline CDR1 SGHNT, CDR2 YENEEA. The CDR3 runs 15 residues. The CDR3 DNA reads as TGTGCCAGCAGCGTACGAGAACAGGGGCGGGAGACCCAGTACTTC. It translates to CASSVREQGRETQYF.

The chain employs TRBV19 and TRBJ1-5; D is uncertain. Trimming shortened V by 3 bases and J by 3 bases, and 9 bases separated the two germline ends. Germline loops: CDR1 LNHDA, CDR2 SQIVND (reference sequence). The CDR3 extends over 14 amino acids. The CDR3 nucleotides are TGTGCCAGTAGTATTTGGCAGGTCAATCAGCCCCAGCATTTT. Encoded protein: CASSIWQVNQPQHF.

The chain joins TRBV29-1 to TRBJ2-7; maybe TRBD1 (7 bases). This CDR3 contains 13 residues. CDR1 and CDR2 from the germline V gene are SQVTM and ANQGSEA. V was trimmed by 6 bases and J by 3 bases, leaving 15 bases between them. The CDR3 DNA reads TGCAGCGTGGGGAGGACAGGTGTCTACGAGCAGTACTTC. This codes for CSVGRTGVYEQYF.

In its sample, this clone was seen once. The chain carries TRBV27 and TRBJ1-2, with D possibly TRBD1 on 5 matching bases. V was cut by 0 bases and J by 4 bases, with 12 bases left in between. Per germline, CDR1 MNHEY and CDR2 SMNVEV (reference sequence). The CDR3 totals 15 residues. CDR3 DNA sequence: TGTGCCAGCAGTTTATCGTTCGGGGGTACCTATGGCTACACCTTC. Its protein is CASSLSFGGTYGYTF.

This clone appeared a few times. This chain joins TRBV29-1 and TRBJ2-4, with 8 bases fitting TRBD2. Germline V gene data show CDR1 as SQVTM and CDR2 as ANQGSEA. Germline trimming cut 5 bases from V and 5 bases from J; bases unmatched to any gene: 5. The CDR3 extends over 13 amino acids. CDR3 sequence: CSVSTSGQNIQYF. Written as DNA, the CDR3 is TGCAGCGTTAGCACTAGCGGTCAAAACATTCAGTACTTC.

The CDR3 DNA is TGTGCCAGCAGCCAAGATCCCCGCCTGACAGGGGGGGGCTACACCTTC. Residues: CASSQDPRLTGGGYTF. The chain couples TRBV3-1 (or the pseudogene TRBV3-2) to TRBJ1-2, with 9 bases identical to TRBD1. The germline CDR1 and CDR2 sequences are LGHDT and YNNKEL (reference sequence). With V trimmed by 0 bases and J by 8 bases, 10 bases remained unmatched. The CDR3 totals 16 residues.

The chain is built from TRBV3-1 (or the pseudogene TRBV3-2) and TRBJ1-5; D gene ambiguous. V lost 8 bases to trimming and J lost 3 bases, with 8 bases between them. CDR3 size: 12 residues. Germline V gene sequence: CDR1 LGHDT, CDR2 YNNKEL (reference sequence). Here the CDR3 DNA reads TGTGCCAGCTCTACAGTCAATCAGCCCCAGCATTTT. Translating gives CASSTVNQPQHF.

The V gene is TRBV30, the J gene TRBJ1-6, with D unclear. This CDR3 is 13 amino acids long. V lost 8 bases and J 4 bases, leaving 12 bases between the germline ends. In germline, CDR1 is GTSNPN, CDR2 SVGIG (reference sequence). The chain's CDR3 is CAREVSYNSPLHF. CDR3 bases: TGTGCCCGAGAAGTGAGTTATAATTCACCCCTCCACTTT.

This clone was recorded a few times. CDR3 in DNA: TGTGCCAGCAGCCCCTCAGGGCAGATTGGCACAGATACGCAGTATTTT. This sequence encodes CASSPSGQIGTDTQYF. The rearrangement uses TRBV28 and TRBJ2-3, with D maybe TRBD1 (5 bases). The germline gives CDR1 MDHEN, CDR2 SYDVKM. This CDR3 comprises 16 residues. Trimming took off 6 bases at V and 1 base at J, with 17 bases between the two ends.

The CDR3, as DNA: TGTGCCAGCAGCCCCGTTCCTACAGGGGGCGGTGGTTACGAGCAGTACTTC. Its translation: CASSPVPTGGGGYEQYF. The rearrangement uses TRBV3-1 (or the pseudogene TRBV3-2) and TRBJ2-7; 9 positions agree with TRBD1. The length of the CDR3 is 17 residues. The V and J ends lost 4 bases and 4 bases, in that order; junction bases with no gene match: 14. CDR1 LGHDT and CDR2 YNNKEL come from the germline V gene (reference sequence).

The chain carries TRBV7-2 and TRBJ1-1; D is perhaps TRBD1 (5 bases). This CDR3 region has 15 residues. The germline gives CDR1 SGHTA, CDR2 FQGNSA. The V and J ends lost 0 bases and 4 bases respectively, with 12 bases between them. CDR3 protein: CASSLAAGGTTEAFF. DNA of the CDR3: TGTGCCAGCAGCTTAGCGGCGGGAGGGACCACTGAAGCTTTCTTT.

The genes are TRBV27 and TRBJ2-7, with D maybe TRBD2 (6 bases). Deletions cut 3 bases from V and 4 bases from J, with 19 bases between. Per the germline V gene, CDR1 is MNHEY and CDR2 is SMNVEV (reference sequence). The CDR3 length is 16 residues. CDR3 sequence reads: CASSFGGQFNLYEQYF. In DNA form, the CDR3 reads TGTGCCAGCAGTTTCGGAGGGCAGTTCAATCTATACGAGCAGTACTTC.